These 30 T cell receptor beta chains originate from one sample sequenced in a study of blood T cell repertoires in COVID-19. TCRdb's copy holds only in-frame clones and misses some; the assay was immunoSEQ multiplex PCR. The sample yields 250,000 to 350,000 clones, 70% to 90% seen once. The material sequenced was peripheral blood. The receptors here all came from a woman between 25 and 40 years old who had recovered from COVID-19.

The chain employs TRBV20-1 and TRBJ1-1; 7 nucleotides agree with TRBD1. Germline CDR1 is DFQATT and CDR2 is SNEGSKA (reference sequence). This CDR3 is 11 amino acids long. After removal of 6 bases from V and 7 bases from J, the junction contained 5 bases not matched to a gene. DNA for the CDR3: TGCAGTGCAGGGGGCGGGAATGAAGCTTTCTTT. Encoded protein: CSAGGGNEAFF.

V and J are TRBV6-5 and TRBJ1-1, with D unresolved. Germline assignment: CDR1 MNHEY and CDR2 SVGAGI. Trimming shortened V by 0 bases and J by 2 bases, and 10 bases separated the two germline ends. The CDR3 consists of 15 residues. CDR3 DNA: TGTGCCAGCAGTTACTCAACACAACAAAACACTGAAGCTTTCTTT. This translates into CASSYSTQQNTEAFF.

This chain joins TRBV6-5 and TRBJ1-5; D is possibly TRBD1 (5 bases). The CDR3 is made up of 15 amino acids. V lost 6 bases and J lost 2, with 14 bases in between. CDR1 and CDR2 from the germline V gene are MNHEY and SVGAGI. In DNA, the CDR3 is TGTGCCAGCAGCGCGGGGCAGAGTGGCAATCAGCCCCAGCATTTT. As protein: CASSAGQSGNQPQHF.

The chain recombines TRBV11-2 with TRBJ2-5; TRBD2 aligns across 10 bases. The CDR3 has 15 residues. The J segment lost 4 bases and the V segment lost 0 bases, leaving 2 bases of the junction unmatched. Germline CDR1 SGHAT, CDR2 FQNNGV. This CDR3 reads CASSLEAGGPETQYF. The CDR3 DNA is TGTGCCAGCAGCTTAGAAGCGGGGGGGCCAGAGACCCAGTACTTC. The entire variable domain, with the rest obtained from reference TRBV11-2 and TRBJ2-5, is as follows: EAGVAQSPRYKIIEKRQSVAFWCNPISGHATLYWYQQILGQGPKLLIQFQNNGVVDDSQLPKDRFSAERLKGVDSTLKIQPAKLEDSAVYLCASSLEAGGPETQYFGPGTRLLVL.

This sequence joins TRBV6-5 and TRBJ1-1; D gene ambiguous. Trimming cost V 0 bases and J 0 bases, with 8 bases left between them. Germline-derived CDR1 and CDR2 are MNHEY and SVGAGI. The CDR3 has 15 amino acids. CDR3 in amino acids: CASSYSGAMNTEAFF. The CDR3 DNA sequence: TGTGCCAGCAGTTACTCCGGAGCCATGAACACTGAAGCTTTCTTT.

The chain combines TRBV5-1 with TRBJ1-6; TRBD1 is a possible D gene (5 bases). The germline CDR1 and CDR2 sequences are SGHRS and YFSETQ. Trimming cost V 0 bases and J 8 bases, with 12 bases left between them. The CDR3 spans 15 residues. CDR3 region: CASSLEGSWDSPLHF. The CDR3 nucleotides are TGCGCCAGCAGCTTGGAGGGGTCATGGGATTCACCCCTCCACTTT.

CDR3 nucleotides: TGTGCCAGCAGCTTAGCCTCGGGGGGTGGGTATGGCTACACCTTC. Translation gives CASSLASGGGYGYTF. The chain carries TRBV7-2 and TRBJ1-2; D may be TRBD1 (5 bases). The CDR3 has 15 residues. From germline, CDR1 is SGHTA and CDR2 FQGNSA. Trimming stripped 0 bases from V and 5 bases from J, with 13 bases between.

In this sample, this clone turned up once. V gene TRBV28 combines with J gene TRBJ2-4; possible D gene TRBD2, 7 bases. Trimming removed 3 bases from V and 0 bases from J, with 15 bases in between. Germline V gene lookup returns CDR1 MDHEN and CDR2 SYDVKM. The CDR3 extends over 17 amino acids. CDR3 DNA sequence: TGTGCCAGCAGTTTCGGGGCGGGGGCCCTAGCCAAAAACATTCAGTACTTC. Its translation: CASSFGAGALAKNIQYF.

Here the CDR3 reads CASSLIRTGSSYEQYF. In nucleotides, the CDR3 is TGTGCCAGCAGCTTAATCCGGACAGGGAGTTCCTACGAGCAGTACTTC. The chain combines TRBV7-9 with TRBJ2-7, with TRBD1 matching over 8 bases. The CDR3 extends over 16 amino acids. Germline lookup yields CDR1 SEHNR and CDR2 FQNEAQ (reference sequence). V gave up 2 bases and J gave up 1 base; unmatched junction bases: 7.

This chain's CDR3 is CASSLALLSSYEQYF. The CDR3 bases are TGTGCCAGCAGCTTGGCGTTACTTAGCTCCTACGAGCAGTACTTC. V and J are TRBV5-5 and TRBJ2-7; D not resolved. Germline V gene lookup returns CDR1 SGHKS and CDR2 YYEKEE (reference sequence). The CDR3 spans 15 residues. Trimming took 0 bases from V and 0 from J, leaving 10 bases between them.

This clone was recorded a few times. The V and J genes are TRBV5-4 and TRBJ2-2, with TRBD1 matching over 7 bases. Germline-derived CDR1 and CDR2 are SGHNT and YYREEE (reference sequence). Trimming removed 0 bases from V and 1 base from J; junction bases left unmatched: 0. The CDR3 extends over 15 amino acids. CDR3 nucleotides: TGTGCCAGCAGCTTGGGACAGGGGAACACCGGGGAGCTGTTTTTT. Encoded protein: CASSLGQGNTGELFF.

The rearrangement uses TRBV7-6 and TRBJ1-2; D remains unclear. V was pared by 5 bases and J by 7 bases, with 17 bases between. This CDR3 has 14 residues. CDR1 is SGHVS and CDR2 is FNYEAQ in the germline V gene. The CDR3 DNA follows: TGTGCCAGCAGCCCCCTCGAAGGGAGAACTGGCTACACCTTC. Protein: CASSPLEGRTGYTF. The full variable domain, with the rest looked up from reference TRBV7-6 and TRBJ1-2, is GAGVSQSPRYKVTKRGQDVALRCDPISGHVSLYWYRQALGQGPEFLTYFNYEAQQDKSGLPNDRFSAERPEGSISTLTIQRTEQRDSAMYRCASSPLEGRTGYTFGSGTRLTVV.

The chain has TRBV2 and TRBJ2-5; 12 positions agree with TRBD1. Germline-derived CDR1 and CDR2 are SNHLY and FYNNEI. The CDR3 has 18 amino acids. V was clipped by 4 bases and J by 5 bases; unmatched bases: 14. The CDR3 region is CASSGDPGQGARKETQYF. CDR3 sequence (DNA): TGTGCCAGCAGTGGGGACCCGGGACAGGGGGCGCGGAAGGAGACCCAGTACTTC. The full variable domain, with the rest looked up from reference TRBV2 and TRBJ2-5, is EPEVTQTPSHQVTQMGQEVILRCVPISNHLYFYWYRQILGQKVEFLVSFYNNEISEKSEIFDDQFSVERPDGSNFTLKIRSTKLEDSAMYFCASSGDPGQGARKETQYFGPGTRLLVL.

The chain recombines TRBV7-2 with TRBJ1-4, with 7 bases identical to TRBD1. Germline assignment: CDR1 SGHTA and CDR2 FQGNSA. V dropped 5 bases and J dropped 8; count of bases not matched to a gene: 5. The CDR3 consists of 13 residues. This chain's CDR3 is CASSLQGWEKLFF. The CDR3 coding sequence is TGTGCCAGCAGCCTACAGGGGTGGGAAAAACTGTTTTTT.

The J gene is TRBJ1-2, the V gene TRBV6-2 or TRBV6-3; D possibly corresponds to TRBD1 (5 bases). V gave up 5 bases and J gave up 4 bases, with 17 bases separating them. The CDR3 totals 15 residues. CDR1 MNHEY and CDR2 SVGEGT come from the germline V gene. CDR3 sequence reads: CASSAGGTGVYGYTF. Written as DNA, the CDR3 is TGTGCCAGCAGTGCTGGTGGGACGGGAGTCTATGGCTACACCTTC.

The CDR3 DNA reads as TGTGCCATCAGTGAGTTAGGGGGCGGCACTGAAGCTTTCTTT. Residues: CAISELGGGTEAFF. The J gene is TRBJ1-1, the V gene TRBV10-3; TRBD1 matches 7 bases. Trimming cost V 1 base and J 4 bases; bases outside gene matches: 3. This CDR3 is 14 amino acids long. Germline V lookup: CDR1 ENHRY, CDR2 SYGVKD.

The CDR3 is CASSLAQPGQGSTGELFF. The CDR3 region has the DNA TGCGCCAGCAGCTTGGCCCAACCGGGACAGGGATCCACCGGGGAGCTGTTTTTT. The chain recombines TRBV5-1 with TRBJ2-2; 9 nucleotides agree with TRBD1. This CDR3 is 18 amino acids long. With 0 bases clipped from V and 4 bases from J, the junction kept 10 bases outside the gene matches. In germline, CDR1 is SGHRS, CDR2 YFSETQ.

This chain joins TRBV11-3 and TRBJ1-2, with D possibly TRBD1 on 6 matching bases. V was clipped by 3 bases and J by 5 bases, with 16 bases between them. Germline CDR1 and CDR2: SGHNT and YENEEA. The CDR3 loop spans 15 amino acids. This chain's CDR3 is CASSFRTETIYGYTF. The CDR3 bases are TGTGCCAGCAGCTTCAGGACAGAGACGATTTATGGCTACACCTTC.

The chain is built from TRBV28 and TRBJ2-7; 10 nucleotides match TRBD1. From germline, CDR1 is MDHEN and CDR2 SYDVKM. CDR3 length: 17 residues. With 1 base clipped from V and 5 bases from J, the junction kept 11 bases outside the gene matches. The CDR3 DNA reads TGTGCCAGCAGTTTATCCTCCGGGACAGGGGACCGCCACGAGCAGTACTTC. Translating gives CASSLSSGTGDRHEQYF.

CDR3 protein: CATRTGGLYGYTF. CDR3 in DNA: TGTGCCACTAGGACGGGAGGACTCTATGGCTACACCTTC. V is TRBV19 and J is TRBJ1-2; D is unclear. The length of the CDR3 is 13 residues. V was shortened by 10 bases and J by 4 bases, with 16 bases between the two germline ends. Looked up from germline, CDR1 is LNHDA and CDR2 is SQIVND (reference sequence).

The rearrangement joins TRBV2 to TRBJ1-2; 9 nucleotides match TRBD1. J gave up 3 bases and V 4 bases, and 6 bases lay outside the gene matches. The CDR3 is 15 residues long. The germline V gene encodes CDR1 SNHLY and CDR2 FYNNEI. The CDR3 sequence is CASSGTGGADYGYTF. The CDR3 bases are TGTGCCAGCAGTGGAACAGGGGGCGCAGACTATGGCTACACCTTC.

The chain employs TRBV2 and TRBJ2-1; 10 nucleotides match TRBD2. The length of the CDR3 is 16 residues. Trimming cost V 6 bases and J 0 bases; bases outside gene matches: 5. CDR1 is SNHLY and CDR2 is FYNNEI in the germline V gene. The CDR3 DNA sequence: TGTGCCAGCAGGGATAGCGGGGGGAACTCCTACAATGAGCAGTTCTTC. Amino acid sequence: CASRDSGGNSYNEQFF.

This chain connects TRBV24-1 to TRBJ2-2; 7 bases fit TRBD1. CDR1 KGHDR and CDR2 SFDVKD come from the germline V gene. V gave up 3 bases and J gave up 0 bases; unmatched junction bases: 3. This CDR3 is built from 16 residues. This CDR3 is CATSDDDRANTGELFF. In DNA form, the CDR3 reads TGTGCCACCAGTGATGATGACAGGGCGAACACCGGGGAGCTGTTTTTT.

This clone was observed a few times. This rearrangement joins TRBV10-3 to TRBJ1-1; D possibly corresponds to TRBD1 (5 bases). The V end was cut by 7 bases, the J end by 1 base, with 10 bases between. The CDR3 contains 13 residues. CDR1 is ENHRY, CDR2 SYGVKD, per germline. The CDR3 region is CAITGGENTEAFF. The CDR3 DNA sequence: TGTGCCATCACGGGGGGGGAGAACACTGAAGCTTTCTTT.

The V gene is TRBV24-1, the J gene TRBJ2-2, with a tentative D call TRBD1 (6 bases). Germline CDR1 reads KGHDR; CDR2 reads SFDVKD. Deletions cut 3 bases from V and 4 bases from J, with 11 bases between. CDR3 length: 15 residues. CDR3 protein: CATSDPTGITGELFF. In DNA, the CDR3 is TGTGCCACCAGTGATCCGACAGGAATCACCGGGGAGCTGTTTTTT.

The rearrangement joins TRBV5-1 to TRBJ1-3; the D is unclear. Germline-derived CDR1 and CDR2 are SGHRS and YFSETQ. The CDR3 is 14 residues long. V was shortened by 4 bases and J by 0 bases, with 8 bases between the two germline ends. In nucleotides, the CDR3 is TGCGCCAGCAGCCATGGGAGCTCTGGAAACACCATATATTTT. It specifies CASSHGSSGNTIYF.

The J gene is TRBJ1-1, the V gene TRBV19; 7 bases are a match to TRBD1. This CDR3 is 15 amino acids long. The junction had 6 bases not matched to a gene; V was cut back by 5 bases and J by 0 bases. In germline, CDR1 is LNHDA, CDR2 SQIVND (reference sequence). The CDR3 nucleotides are TGTGCCAGTAGTCTATCCGGGACAGTGAACACTGAAGCTTTCTTT. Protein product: CASSLSGTVNTEAFF.

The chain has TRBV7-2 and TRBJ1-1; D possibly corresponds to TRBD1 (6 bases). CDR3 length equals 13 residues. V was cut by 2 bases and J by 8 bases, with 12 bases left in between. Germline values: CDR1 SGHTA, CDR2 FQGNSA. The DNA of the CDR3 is TGTGCCAGCAGCTTACTTAGCAGGGGCGAAGCTTTCTTT. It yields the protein CASSLLSRGEAFF.

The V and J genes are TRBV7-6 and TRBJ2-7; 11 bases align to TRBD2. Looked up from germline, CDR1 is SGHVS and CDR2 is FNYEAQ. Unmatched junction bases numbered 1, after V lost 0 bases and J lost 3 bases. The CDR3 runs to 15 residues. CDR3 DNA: TGTGCCAGCAGCTTAGCCGGGACTAGCGGCTACGAGCAGTACTTC. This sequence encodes CASSLAGTSGYEQYF.

This CDR3 is CASSSSGQGSRRSETQYF. CDR3 bases: TGTGCCAGCAGCTCTTCGGGACAGGGGTCTCGAAGATCGGAGACCCAGTACTTC. The chain carries TRBV7-9 and TRBJ2-5; 10 bases fit TRBD1. Looked up from germline, CDR1 is SEHNR and CDR2 is FQNEAQ (reference sequence). The CDR3 loop spans 18 amino acids. V shed 4 bases and J 5 bases; nucleotides not matched to a gene: 16.